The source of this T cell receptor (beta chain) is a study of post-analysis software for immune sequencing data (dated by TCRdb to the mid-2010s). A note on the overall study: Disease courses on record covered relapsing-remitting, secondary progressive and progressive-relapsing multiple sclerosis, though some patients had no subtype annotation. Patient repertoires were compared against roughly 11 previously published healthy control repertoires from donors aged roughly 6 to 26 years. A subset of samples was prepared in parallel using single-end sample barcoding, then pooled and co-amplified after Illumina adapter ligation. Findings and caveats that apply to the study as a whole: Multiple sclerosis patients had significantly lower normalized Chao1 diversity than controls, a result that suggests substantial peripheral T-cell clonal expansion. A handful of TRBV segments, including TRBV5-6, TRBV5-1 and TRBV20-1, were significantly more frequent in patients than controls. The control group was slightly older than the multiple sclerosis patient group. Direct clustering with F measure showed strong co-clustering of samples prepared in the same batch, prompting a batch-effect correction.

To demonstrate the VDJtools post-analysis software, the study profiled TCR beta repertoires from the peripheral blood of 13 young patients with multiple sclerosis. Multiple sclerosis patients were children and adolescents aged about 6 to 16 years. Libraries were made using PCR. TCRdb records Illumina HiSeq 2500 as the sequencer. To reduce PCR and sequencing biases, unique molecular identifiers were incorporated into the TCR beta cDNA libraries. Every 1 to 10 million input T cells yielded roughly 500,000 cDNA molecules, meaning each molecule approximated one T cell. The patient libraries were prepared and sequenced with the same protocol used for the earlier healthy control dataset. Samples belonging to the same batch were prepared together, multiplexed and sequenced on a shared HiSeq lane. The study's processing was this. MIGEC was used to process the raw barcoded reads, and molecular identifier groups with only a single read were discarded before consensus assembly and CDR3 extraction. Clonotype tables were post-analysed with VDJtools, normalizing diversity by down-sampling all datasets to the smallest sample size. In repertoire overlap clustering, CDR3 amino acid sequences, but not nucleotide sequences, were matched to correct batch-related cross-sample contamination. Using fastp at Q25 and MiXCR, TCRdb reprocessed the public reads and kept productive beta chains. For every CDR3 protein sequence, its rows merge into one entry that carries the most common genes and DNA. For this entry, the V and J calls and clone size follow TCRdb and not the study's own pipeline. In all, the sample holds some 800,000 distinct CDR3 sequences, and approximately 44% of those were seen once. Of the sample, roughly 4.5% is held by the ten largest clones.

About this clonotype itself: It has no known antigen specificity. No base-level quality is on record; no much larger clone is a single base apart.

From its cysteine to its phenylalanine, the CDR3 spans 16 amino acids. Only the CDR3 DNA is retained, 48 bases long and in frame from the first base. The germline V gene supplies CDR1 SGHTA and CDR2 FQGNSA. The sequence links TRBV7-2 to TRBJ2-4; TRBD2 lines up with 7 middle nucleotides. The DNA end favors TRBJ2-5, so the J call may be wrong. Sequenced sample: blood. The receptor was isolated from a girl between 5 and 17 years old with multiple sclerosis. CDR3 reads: CASSLVVLGGSGTQYF. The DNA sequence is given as TGTGCCAGCAGCTTAGTAGTCCTTGGCGGGAGTGGGACCCAGTACTTC.